This entry lists 5 T cell receptor beta chains sequenced from one sample in a study of T cell clonotyping in hematopoietic cell transplantation. TCRdb keeps only in-frame clones here, not all; method: immunoSEQ multiplex PCR. The sample yields about 7,400 clones, 88% seen once. Time point given: recipient sample about 28 days before transplant, after cytoreduction. The sample consisted of peripheral blood mononuclear cells, taken before stem cell transplant. The origin of the receptors is a man in his sixties with acute myeloid leukemia. Some clones in this sample may be carry-over from other donors' samples.

The CDR3 loop reads CASSLGLAGTYEQYF. The CDR3 nucleotides are TGTGCCAGTAGTCTCGGACTAGCGGGAACCTACGAGCAGTACTTC. The chain recombines TRBV19 with TRBJ2-7; 12 bases map to TRBD2. The germline gives CDR1 LNHDA, CDR2 SQIVND (reference sequence). This CDR3 region has 15 residues. Trimming took 5 bases from V and 2 from J; bases not matched to a gene: 4.

The V and J genes are TRBV10-3 and TRBJ2-2, with 7 bases identical to TRBD1. This CDR3 comprises 15 residues. From germline, CDR1 is ENHRY and CDR2 SYGVKD. Losses at the gene ends were 5 bases for V and 7 bases for J; bases not matched to a gene: 10. This CDR3 is CAISIRQGGSGELFF. CDR3 nucleotide sequence: TGTGCCATCAGTATACGACAGGGTGGCAGCGGGGAGCTGTTTTTT.

This chain joins TRBV29-1 and TRBJ1-1; tentatively, D is TRBD1 (6 bases). V was trimmed by 6 bases and J by 10 bases, leaving 15 bases between them. Germline lookup yields CDR1 SQVTM and CDR2 ANQGSEA. This CDR3 region has 11 residues. As DNA, the CDR3 is TGCAGCGTCCACGGGGGGGGCATAGCTTTCTTT. Amino acid sequence: CSVHGGGIAFF.

The V gene is TRBV4-2, the J gene TRBJ2-7, with TRBD1 matching 7 bases. CDR1 and CDR2 (germline): LGHNA, YNFKEQ. The V gene end was trimmed by 0 bases and the J gene end by 2 bases; junction bases not matched to a gene: 10. The CDR3 spans 17 residues. This CDR3 is CASSQDVRRQGPYEQYF. The CDR3 DNA is TGTGCCAGCAGCCAAGATGTTAGGCGACAGGGCCCCTACGAGCAGTACTTC.

The rearrangement uses TRBV19 and TRBJ1-2; the D is unclear. Germline CDR1 is LNHDA and CDR2 is SQIVND (reference sequence). Between the trimmed V and J ends, which lost 3 bases and 2 bases, there was a span of 10 bases. This CDR3 contains 14 residues. CDR3 sequence (DNA): TGTGCCAGTAGTATGCTCGAAGGAAACTATGGCTACACCTTC. The encoded protein is CASSMLEGNYGYTF.